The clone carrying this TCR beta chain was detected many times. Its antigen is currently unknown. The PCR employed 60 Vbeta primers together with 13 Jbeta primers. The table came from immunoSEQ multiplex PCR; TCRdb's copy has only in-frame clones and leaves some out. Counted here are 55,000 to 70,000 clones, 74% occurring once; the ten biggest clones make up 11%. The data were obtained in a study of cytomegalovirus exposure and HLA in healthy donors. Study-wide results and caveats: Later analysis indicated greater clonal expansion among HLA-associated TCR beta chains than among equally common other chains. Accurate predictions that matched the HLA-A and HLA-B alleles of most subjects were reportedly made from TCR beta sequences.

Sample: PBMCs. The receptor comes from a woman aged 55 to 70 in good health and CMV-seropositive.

The CDR3 is CASSEIHRGQRVANTIYF. CDR3 nucleotides: TGTGCCAGCAGTGAAATTCACAGGGGGCAACGCGTTGCAAACACCATATATTTT. V gene TRBV6-1 combines with J gene TRBJ1-3; 9 bases fit TRBD1. CDR3 size: 18 residues. Losses at the gene ends were 2 bases for V and 6 bases for J; bases not matched to a gene: 14. The V gene's germline CDR1 is MNHNS and CDR2 SASEGT.